This TCR beta chain was documented in a study of OX40 agonist ivuxolimab in advanced cancers. For the study at large: Head and neck, renal cell, melanoma or hepatocellular carcinoma were the cancers that dose-escalation patients had. Having had anti-PD-1, anti-PD-L1 or anti-CTLA-4 therapy before was allowed, and over 35% had some. The study, taken as a whole, reports: Among the least clonally expanded were partial responders at 0.1-3.0 mg/kg.

V was pared by 1 base and J by 6 bases, with 10 bases between. The CDR3 has 14 amino acids. Germline CDR1 is SGHTA and CDR2 is FQGNSA. Method: immunoSEQ multiplex PCR; TCRdb's copy keeps in-frame clones and lacks some. The sample has nearly 90,000 clones, around 87% seen once. As regards this clone: Its antigen is undetermined.

The chain employs TRBV7-2 and TRBJ1-5; D perhaps matches TRBD1 (5 bases). The receptor comes from an adult with an advanced solid tumor such as melanoma, head and neck, liver or kidney cancer. Here the sequenced sample was CD4+ or CD8+ T cells sorted from blood, taken in a trial of the OX40 agonist ivuxolimab. The CDR3 is CASSLVREGQPQHF. CDR3 DNA sequence: TGTGCCAGCAGCTTAGTCAGGGAAGGTCAGCCCCAGCATTTT.